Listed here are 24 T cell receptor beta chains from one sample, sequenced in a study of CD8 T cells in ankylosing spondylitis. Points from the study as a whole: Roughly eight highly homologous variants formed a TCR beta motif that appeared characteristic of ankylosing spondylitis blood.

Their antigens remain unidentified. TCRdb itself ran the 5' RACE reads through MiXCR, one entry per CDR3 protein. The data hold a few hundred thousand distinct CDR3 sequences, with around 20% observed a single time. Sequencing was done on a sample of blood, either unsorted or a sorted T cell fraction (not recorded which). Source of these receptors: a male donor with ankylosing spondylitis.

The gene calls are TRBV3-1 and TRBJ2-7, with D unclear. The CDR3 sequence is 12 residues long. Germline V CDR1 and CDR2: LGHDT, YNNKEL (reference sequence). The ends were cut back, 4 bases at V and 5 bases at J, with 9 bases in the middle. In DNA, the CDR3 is TGTGCCAGCAGCCTGACCGAGGACGAGCAGTACTTC. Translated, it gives CASSLTEDEQYF.

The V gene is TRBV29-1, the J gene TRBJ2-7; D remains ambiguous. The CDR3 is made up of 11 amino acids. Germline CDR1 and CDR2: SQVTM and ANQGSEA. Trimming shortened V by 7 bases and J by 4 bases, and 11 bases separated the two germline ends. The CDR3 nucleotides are TGCAGCGGGATAGATGAATACGAGCAGTACTTC. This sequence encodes CSGIDEYEQYF.

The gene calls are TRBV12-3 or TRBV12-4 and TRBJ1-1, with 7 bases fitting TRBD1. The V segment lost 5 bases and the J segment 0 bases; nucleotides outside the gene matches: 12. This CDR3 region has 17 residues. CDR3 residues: CASSPPLGQVMNTEAFF. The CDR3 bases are TGTGCCAGCAGTCCCCCCCTTGGACAGGTGATGAACACTGAAGCTTTCTTT.

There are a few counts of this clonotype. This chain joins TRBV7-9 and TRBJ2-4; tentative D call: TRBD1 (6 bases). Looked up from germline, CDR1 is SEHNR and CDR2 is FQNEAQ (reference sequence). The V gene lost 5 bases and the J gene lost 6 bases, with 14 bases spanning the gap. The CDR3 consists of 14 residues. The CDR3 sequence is CASSKTGLGNIQYF. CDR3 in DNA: TGTGCCAGCAGCAAAACAGGGCTGGGAAACATTCAGTACTTC.

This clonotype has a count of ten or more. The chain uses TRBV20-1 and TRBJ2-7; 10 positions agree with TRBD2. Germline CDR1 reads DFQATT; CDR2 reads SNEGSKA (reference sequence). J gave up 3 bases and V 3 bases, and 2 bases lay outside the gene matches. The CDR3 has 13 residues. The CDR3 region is CSARASGGYEQYF. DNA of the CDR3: TGCAGTGCTAGGGCTAGCGGGGGCTACGAGCAGTACTTC.

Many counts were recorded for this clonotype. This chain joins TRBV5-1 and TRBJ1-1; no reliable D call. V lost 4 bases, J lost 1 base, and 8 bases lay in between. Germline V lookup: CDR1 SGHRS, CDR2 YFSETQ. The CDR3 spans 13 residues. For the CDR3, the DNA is TGCGCCAGCAGCCTGTGGGGGAACACTGAAGCTTTCTTT. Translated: CASSLWGNTEAFF.

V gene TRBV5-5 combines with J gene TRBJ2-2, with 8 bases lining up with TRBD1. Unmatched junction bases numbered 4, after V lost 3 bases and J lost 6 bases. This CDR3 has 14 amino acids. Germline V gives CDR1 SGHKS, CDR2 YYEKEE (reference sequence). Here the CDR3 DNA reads TGTGCCAGCAGCTGGGGGACAGGACCCGGGGAGCTGTTTTTT. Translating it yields CASSWGTGPGELFF.

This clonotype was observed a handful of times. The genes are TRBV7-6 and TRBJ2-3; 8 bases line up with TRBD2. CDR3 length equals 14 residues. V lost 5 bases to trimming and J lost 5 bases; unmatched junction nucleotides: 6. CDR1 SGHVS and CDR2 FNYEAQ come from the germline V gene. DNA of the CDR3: TGTGCCAGCAGCCTCAGCCTAGCGGGAGATACGCAGTATTTT. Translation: CASSLSLAGDTQYF.

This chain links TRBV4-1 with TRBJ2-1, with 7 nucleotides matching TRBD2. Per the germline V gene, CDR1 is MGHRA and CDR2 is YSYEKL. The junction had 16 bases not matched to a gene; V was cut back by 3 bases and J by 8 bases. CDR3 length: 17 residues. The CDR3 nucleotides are TGCGCCAGCAGCCAGGCCAGTCTAGCGGCACTATTCGATGAGCAGTTCTTC. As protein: CASSQASLAALFDEQFF.

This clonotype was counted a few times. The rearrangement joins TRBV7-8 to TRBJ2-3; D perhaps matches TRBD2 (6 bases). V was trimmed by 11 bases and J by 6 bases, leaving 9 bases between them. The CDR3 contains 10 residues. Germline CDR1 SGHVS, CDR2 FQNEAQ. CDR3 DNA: TGTGCCGCTGGGGGGGATACGCAGTATTTT. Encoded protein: CAAGGDTQYF.

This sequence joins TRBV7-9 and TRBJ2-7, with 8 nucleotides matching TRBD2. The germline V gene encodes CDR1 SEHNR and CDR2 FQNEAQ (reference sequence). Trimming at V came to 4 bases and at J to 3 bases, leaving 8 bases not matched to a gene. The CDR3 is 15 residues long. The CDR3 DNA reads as TGTGCCAGCAGCTCCGACCGGACTAGCCTCTACGAGCAGTACTTC. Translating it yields CASSSDRTSLYEQYF.

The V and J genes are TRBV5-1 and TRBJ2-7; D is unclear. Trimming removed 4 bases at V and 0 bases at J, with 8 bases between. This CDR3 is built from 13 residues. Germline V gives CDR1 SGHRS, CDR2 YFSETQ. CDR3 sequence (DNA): TGCGCCAGCAGCCTCAACCCCTCCTACGAGCAGTACTTC. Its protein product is CASSLNPSYEQYF.

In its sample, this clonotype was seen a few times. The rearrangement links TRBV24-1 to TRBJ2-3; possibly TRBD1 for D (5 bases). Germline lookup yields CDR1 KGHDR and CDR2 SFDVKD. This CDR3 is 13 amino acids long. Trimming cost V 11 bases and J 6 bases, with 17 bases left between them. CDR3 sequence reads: CAIQKQGGDTQYF. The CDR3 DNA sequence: TGTGCCATTCAGAAGCAGGGTGGTGATACGCAGTATTTT.

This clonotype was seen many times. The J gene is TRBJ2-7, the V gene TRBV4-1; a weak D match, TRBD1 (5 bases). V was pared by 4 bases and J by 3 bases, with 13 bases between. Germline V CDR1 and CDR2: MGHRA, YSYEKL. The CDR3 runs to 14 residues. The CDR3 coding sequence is TGCGCCAGCAGCCCGGAAGACAGATACTACGAGCAGTACTTC. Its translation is CASSPEDRYYEQYF.

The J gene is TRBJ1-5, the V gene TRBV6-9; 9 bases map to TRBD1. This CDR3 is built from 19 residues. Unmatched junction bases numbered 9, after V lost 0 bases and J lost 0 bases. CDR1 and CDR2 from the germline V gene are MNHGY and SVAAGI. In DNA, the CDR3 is TGTGCCAGCAGTTATTCGGGGACAGGGTTTTTCTATAGCAATCAGCCCCAGCATTTT. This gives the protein CASSYSGTGFFYSNQPQHF.

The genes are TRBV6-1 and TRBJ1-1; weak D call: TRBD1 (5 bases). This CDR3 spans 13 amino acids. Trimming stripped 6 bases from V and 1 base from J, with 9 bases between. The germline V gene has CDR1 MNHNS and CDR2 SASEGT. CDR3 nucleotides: TGTGCCAGCAGGGACCAGGGGAACACTGAAGCTTTCTTT. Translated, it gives CASRDQGNTEAFF.

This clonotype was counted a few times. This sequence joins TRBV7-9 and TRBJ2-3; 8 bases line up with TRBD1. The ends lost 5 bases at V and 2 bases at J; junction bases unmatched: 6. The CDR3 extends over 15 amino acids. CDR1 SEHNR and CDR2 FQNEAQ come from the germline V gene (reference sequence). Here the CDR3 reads CASSPGQGLTDTQYF. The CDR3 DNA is TGTGCCAGCAGCCCCGGACAGGGACTCACAGATACGCAGTATTTT.

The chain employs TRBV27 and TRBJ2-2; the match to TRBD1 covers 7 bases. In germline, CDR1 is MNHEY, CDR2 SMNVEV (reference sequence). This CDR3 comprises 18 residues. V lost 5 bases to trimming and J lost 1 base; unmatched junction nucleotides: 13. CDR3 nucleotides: TGTGCCAGCAGTACCTTCCTCCAGGGGGTCCTGAACACCGGGGAGCTGTTTTTT. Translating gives CASSTFLQGVLNTGELFF.

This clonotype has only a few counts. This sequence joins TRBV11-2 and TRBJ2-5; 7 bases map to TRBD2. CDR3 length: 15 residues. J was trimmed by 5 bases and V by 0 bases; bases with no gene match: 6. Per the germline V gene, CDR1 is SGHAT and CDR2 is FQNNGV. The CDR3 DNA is TGTGCCAGCAGCTTAGATCGAGGCGGGAGCGAGACCCAGTACTTC. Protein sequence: CASSLDRGGSETQYF.

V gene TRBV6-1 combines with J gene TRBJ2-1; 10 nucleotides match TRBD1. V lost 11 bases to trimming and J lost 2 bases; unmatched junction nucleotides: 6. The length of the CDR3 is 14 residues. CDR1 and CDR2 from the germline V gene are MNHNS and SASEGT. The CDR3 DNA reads TGTGCCTGGACAGGGGGAGGCCCCTACAATGAGCAGTTCTTC. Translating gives CAWTGGGPYNEQFF.

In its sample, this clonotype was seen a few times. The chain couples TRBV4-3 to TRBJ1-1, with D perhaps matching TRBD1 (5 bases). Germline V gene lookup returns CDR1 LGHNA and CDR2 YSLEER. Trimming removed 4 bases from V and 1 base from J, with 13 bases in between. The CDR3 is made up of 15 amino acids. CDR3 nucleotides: TGCGCCAGCAGCCCGGGTGCGGGGCCGAACACTGAAGCTTTCTTT. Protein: CASSPGAGPNTEAFF.

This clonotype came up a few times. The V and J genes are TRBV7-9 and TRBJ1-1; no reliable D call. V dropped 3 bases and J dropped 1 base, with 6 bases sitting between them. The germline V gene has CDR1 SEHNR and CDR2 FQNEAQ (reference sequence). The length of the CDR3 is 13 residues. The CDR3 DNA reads TGTGCCAGCAGCTTCCCCTCGAACACTGAAGCTTTCTTT. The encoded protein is CASSFPSNTEAFF.

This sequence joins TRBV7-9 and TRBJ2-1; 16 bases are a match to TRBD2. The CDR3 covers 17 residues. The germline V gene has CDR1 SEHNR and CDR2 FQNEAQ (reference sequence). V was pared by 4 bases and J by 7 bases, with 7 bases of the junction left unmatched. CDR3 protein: CASSSPGLAGGWNEQFF. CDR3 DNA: TGTGCCAGCAGCTCCCCGGGACTAGCGGGAGGGTGGAATGAGCAGTTCTTC.

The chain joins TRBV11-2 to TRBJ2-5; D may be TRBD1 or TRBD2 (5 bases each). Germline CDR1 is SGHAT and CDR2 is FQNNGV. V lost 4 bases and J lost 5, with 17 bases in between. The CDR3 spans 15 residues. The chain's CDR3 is CASSSTGLASETQYF. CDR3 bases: TGTGCCAGCAGCTCCACGGGGCTAGCAAGTGAGACCCAGTACTTC. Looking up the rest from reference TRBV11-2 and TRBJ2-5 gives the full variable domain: EAGVAQSPRYKIIEKRQSVAFWCNPISGHATLYWYQQILGQGPKLLIQFQNNGVVDDSQLPKDRFSAERLKGVDSTLKIQPAKLEDSAVYLCASSSTGLASETQYFGPGTRLLVL.